This T cell receptor (beta chain) came from a study of OX40 agonist ivuxolimab in advanced cancers. Study context: The dose-escalation cohort was approximately 80% male, with a mean age of about 56 years, ranging roughly 20 to 80.

Worth noting for this clone: What it binds is unknown. An end of the junction does not agree with germline; a read error may underlie this.

Findings and limits, study-wide: Averaged across samples, CD8+ T cells carried more expanded clones than CD4+ did.

Only in-frame clones appear in the TCRdb table, and some are missing; sequencing was by immunoSEQ multiplex PCR. The sample lists about 110,000 clones, approximately 90% seen once, with under 0.85% in the top ten. The specimen comprised CD4+ or CD8+ T cells sorted from blood, sampled in a trial of the OX40 agonist ivuxolimab. This receptor was obtained from an adult with an advanced solid tumor such as melanoma, head and neck, liver or kidney cancer.

CDR3 in amino acids: CASSLSGRVLDF. CDR3 DNA: TGTGCCAGCAGCTTATCGGGCAGGGTGCTGGACTTC. The chain is built from TRBV7-6 and TRBJ2-7; D may be TRBD1 (5 bases). Germline loops: CDR1 SGHVS, CDR2 FNYEAQ. The CDR3 totals 12 residues.